This paragraph covers one TCR beta chain sequence. Sequencing was designed to attain a depth spanning 1 in 200,000 to 1 in 1 million T cells. Assay used: immunoSEQ multiplex PCR; TCRdb lists only in-frame clones, some missing. Among about 140,000 clones, approximately 80% were seen once, and the ten largest hold 7.6%. The data belong to a study of cytotoxic CD8 clonotypes in ibrutinib-treated CLL. Study in general: Patient counts were some 11 relapsed/refractory, around 15 treatment-naive and around 17 IGHV unmutated. When averaged across all of the samples, the counts came to 255,043 productive templates and about 90,000 productive rearrangements.

The CDR3 is made up of 14 amino acids. The germline CDR1 and CDR2 sequences are PRHDT and FYEKMQ (reference sequence). The germline V and J ends were trimmed by 2 bases and 5 bases, with 10 bases remaining between them. The receptor was derived from a human donor with chronic lymphocytic leukemia. Sequencing was performed on PBMCs, taken after 36 months of ibrutinib treatment. The chain links TRBV13 to TRBJ2-1; D is possibly TRBD2 (6 bases). CDR3 region: CASSLTGENNEQFF. CDR3 nucleotide sequence: TGTGCCAGCAGCTTAACGGGGGAAAACAATGAGCAGTTCTTC.